A single sample gave rise to the 20 T cell receptor beta chains below, sequenced in a study of T-cell reconstitution after alpha-beta-depleted transplantation in children. Unique molecular identifiers were incorporated during preparation of the TCRbeta library. TCRdb called the PCR reads again in MiXCR, with one record for every CDR3 protein. The sample lists about 190,000 distinct CDR3 sequences, around 6.8% seen once, with around 3% in the top ten. Sequenced material: PBMCs from the stem cell graft donor, taken from the stem cell graft. Receptor source: a human donor who donated a stem cell graft to a child with Wiskott-Aldrich syndrome.

This clonotype was detected many times. The chain employs TRBV10-2 and TRBJ2-1; 9 bases are a match to TRBD2. Germline V gene data show CDR1 as WSHSY and CDR2 as SAAADI. The CDR3 has 14 amino acids. J gave up 7 bases and V 5 bases, and 6 bases lay outside the gene matches. The CDR3 is CASSPLAGRNEQFF. CDR3 nucleotides: TGCGCCAGCAGTCCGCTAGCGGGGAGGAATGAGCAGTTCTTC.

The chain uses TRBV5-1 and TRBJ2-1, with 10 nucleotides matching TRBD2. CDR3 length: 18 amino acids. Unmatched junction bases numbered 12, after V lost 0 bases and J lost 6 bases. Germline assignment: CDR1 SGHRS and CDR2 YFSETQ. The CDR3 protein is CASSLDSGGSRSRNEQFF. CDR3 DNA sequence: TGCGCCAGCAGCTTGGATAGCGGGGGGTCTAGGAGCCGCAATGAGCAGTTCTTC.

This clonotype was counted at least ten times. This chain joins TRBV5-5 and TRBJ2-3, with D hard to call. The CDR3 consists of 14 residues. With 2 bases removed from V and 1 base from J, the gap between germline ends came to 8 bases. CDR1 and CDR2 from the germline V gene are SGHKS and YYEKEE (reference sequence). Here the CDR3 reads CASSFGSGTDTQYF. The CDR3 DNA is TGTGCCAGCAGCTTTGGATCAGGCACAGATACGCAGTATTTT.

The chain employs TRBV4-1 and TRBJ2-1; D unclear. The CDR3 sequence is 16 residues long. In germline, CDR1 is MGHRA, CDR2 YSYEKL. V dropped 1 base and J dropped 1 base, with 11 bases sitting between them. The CDR3 bases are TGCGCCAGCAGCCAAGCCCCGGGTCTTTCCTACAATGAGCAGTTCTTC. Amino acids: CASSQAPGLSYNEQFF.

The rearrangement uses TRBV2 and TRBJ1-1; D gene uncertain. V was shortened by 5 bases and J by 10 bases, with 14 bases between the two germline ends. Germline lookup yields CDR1 SNHLY and CDR2 FYNNEI. The CDR3 length is 12 residues. CDR3 sequence reads: CASSRFPGGAFF. CDR3 nucleotides: TGTGCCAGCAGTAGGTTCCCGGGCGGAGCTTTCTTT.

This clonotype was seen at least ten times. A read error may produce the germline difference seen at one junction end. The chain carries TRBV12-3 or TRBV12-4 and TRBJ2-1; 9 nucleotides match TRBD2. This CDR3 spans 15 amino acids. CDR3 DNA: TGTGCCAGCAATTTAGCGGGAGCCAACGGCAATGAGCAGTTCTTC. Translated, it gives CASNLAGANGNEQFF.

This clonotype has at least ten counts. The chain carries TRBV28 and TRBJ2-1; no firm D call. CDR3 size: 14 residues. Trimming took 3 bases from V and 6 from J, leaving 12 bases between them. Germline V CDR1 and CDR2: MDHEN, SYDVKM. The CDR3: CASSFVSLSNEQFF. The CDR3 nucleotides are TGTGCCAGCAGTTTTGTCAGCCTCAGCAATGAGCAGTTCTTC.

This clonotype came up many times. This chain links TRBV9 with TRBJ2-7; 7 bases line up with TRBD2. This CDR3 spans 13 amino acids. V lost 0 bases and J lost 6; bases outside the gene matches: 3. CDR1 and CDR2 from the germline V gene are SGDLS and YYNGEE. The CDR3 sequence is CASSVGTGGEQYF. CDR3 coding DNA: TGTGCCAGCAGCGTAGGAACGGGGGGCGAGCAGTACTTC.

Notes on this clonotype: A read error may explain this, as a much larger clone is one base away. The rearrangement uses TRBV5-1 and TRBJ1-1, with a weak D call TRBD1 (5 bases). The CDR3 runs to 14 residues. V shed 6 bases and J shed 4 bases, with 16 bases lying between them. CDR1 and CDR2 (germline): SGHRS, YFSETQ. DNA for the CDR3: TGCGCCAGCATATGGGGAGGGGTAAGCACTGAAGCTTTCTTT. Amino acids: CASIWGGVSTEAFF.

At least ten counts were recorded for this clonotype. The chain combines TRBV12-3 or TRBV12-4 with TRBJ1-4, with 12 positions matching TRBD1. The V segment lost 4 bases and the J segment 4 bases; nucleotides outside the gene matches: 4. This CDR3 is 16 amino acids long. The CDR3 DNA is TGTGCCAGCAGTTCGGGACAGGGGGCCGGTAATGAAAAACTGTTTTTT. As protein: CASSSGQGAGNEKLFF.

The gene calls are TRBV20-1 and TRBJ1-3; D gene unclear. V lost 3 bases and J lost 4, with 10 bases in between. CDR3 size: 13 residues. CDR1 is DFQATT and CDR2 is SNEGSKA in the germline V gene (reference sequence). As DNA, the CDR3 is TGCAGTGCTAGCAGGCGGCACGGAAACACCATATATTTT. Protein product: CSASRRHGNTIYF.

This clonotype has more than one count but fewer than ten. The V gene is TRBV20-1, the J gene TRBJ1-4; D possibly corresponds to TRBD1 (5 bases). The CDR3 contains 16 residues. Germline assignment: CDR1 DFQATT and CDR2 SNEGSKA (reference sequence). The V end was cut by 1 base, the J end by 5 bases, with 17 bases between. As DNA, the CDR3 is TGCAGTGCTAGAGCTTCCCAACGGGACCCAAATGAAAAACTGTTTTTT. Protein sequence: CSARASQRDPNEKLFF.

This clonotype has a count of ten or more. The chain links TRBV20-1 to TRBJ2-7, with 7 positions matching TRBD1. Losses at the gene ends were 5 bases for V and 4 bases for J; bases not matched to a gene: 8. CDR1 is DFQATT and CDR2 is SNEGSKA in the germline V gene (reference sequence). The CDR3 loop spans 13 amino acids. CDR3 nucleotides: TGCAGTGCTCCGGGACAGACCCTATACGAGCAGTACTTC. Translation gives CSAPGQTLYEQYF.

This clonotype came up many times. The gene calls are TRBV5-1 and TRBJ2-5; TRBD2 might be the D (6 bases). Per the germline V gene, CDR1 is SGHRS and CDR2 is YFSETQ. Trimming took off 1 base at V and 5 bases at J, with 9 bases between the two ends. The CDR3 contains 13 residues. This CDR3 is CASSLNGRETQYF. The CDR3, as DNA: TGCGCCAGCAGCTTGAATGGGAGGGAGACCCAGTACTTC. Full variable domain (missing parts from reference TRBV5-1 and TRBJ2-5): KAGVTQTPRYLIKTRGQQVTLSCSPISGHRSVSWYQQTPGQGLQFLFEYFSETQRNKGNFPGRFSGRQFSNSRSEMNVSTLELGDSALYLCASSLNGRETQYFGPGTRLLVL.

The table lists this clonotype with many counts. V and J are TRBV20-1 and TRBJ2-1; D perhaps matches TRBD2 (5 bases). The V end lost 7 bases, the J end lost 0 bases, and 13 bases lay between the germline ends. The CDR3 is made up of 14 amino acids. CDR1 is DFQATT and CDR2 is SNEGSKA in the germline V gene (reference sequence). This CDR3 is CSVLGRSSYNEQFF. In DNA form, the CDR3 reads TGCAGTGTGTTAGGGAGAAGCTCCTACAATGAGCAGTTCTTC.

The genes are TRBV2 and TRBJ2-3; tentative D call: TRBD2 (5 bases). V was shortened by 8 bases and J by 7 bases, with 22 bases between the two germline ends. CDR1 is SNHLY and CDR2 is FYNNEI in the germline V gene. The CDR3 has 15 amino acids. This CDR3 reads CASPARKTSGNTQYF. For the CDR3, the DNA is TGTGCCAGCCCCGCTAGGAAGACGTCGGGGAATACGCAGTATTTT.

This clonotype was seen repeatedly, ten times or more. The chain carries TRBV29-1 and TRBJ2-7, with D perhaps matching TRBD2 (5 bases). This CDR3 region has 13 residues. Germline V gene sequence: CDR1 SQVTM, CDR2 ANQGSEA. V was pared by 1 base and J by 2 bases, with 9 bases between. The chain's CDR3 is CSVEGVGAYEQYF. The CDR3 nucleotides are TGCAGCGTTGAAGGAGTCGGGGCCTACGAGCAGTACTTC.

This clonotype was found a few times. The V gene is TRBV5-1, the J gene TRBJ2-5; 8 bases are shared with TRBD1. This CDR3 is built from 14 residues. Germline CDR1 SGHRS, CDR2 YFSETQ. The ends lost 7 bases at V and 5 bases at J; junction bases unmatched: 10. The CDR3 region is CASRPTQGVETQYF. The CDR3 DNA is TGCGCCAGCCGCCCCACACAGGGGGTGGAGACCCAGTACTTC.

This clonotype was seen many times. The V call is TRBV20-1, the J call TRBJ2-1; perhaps TRBD2 as D (5 bases). Trimming took off 6 bases at V and 0 bases at J, with 15 bases between the two ends. The CDR3 is 15 residues long. The germline gives CDR1 DFQATT, CDR2 SNEGSKA (reference sequence). The CDR3 bases are TGCAGTGCCGCCCCCCGGGGTAGCTCCTACAATGAGCAGTTCTTC. It translates to CSAAPRGSSYNEQFF.

The table lists this clonotype with many counts. The chain uses TRBV12-3 or TRBV12-4 and TRBJ2-7, with 9 bases that match TRBD1. The trim removed 5 bases at V and 3 bases at J, leaving 8 bases unmatched. The CDR3 length is 15 residues. The chain's CDR3 is CASSPGTGPLYEQYF. The CDR3 DNA sequence: TGTGCCAGCAGTCCCGGGACAGGGCCCCTCTACGAGCAGTACTTC.